A single sample gave rise to the 26 T cell receptor beta chains below, sequenced in a study of blood T cell repertoires in COVID-19. Profiling relied on immunoSEQ multiplex PCR, and the TCRdb table lists in-frame clones only, not all of them. The repertoire holds some 120,000 clones, with roughly 88% as singletons. Sequenced: peripheral blood. The origin of the receptors is a human donor in a cohort sampled during active COVID-19.

This sequence joins TRBV6-1 and TRBJ2-3; TRBD2 matches at 12 bases. V was clipped by 1 base and J by 5 bases; unmatched bases: 1. The CDR3 length is 15 residues. CDR1 MNHNS and CDR2 SASEGT come from the germline V gene. CDR3 coding DNA: TGTGCCAGCAGTGAAGGGGGACTAGCGGGAGATACGCAGTATTTT. Its protein is CASSEGGLAGDTQYF.

The V call is TRBV7-2, the J call TRBJ2-3; maybe TRBD2 (6 bases). The CDR3 covers 16 residues. The V end was cut by 2 bases, the J end by 4 bases, with 16 bases between. Germline V gives CDR1 SGHTA, CDR2 FQGNSA. The CDR3 loop reads CASSLLGGTRADTQYF. The CDR3 coding sequence is TGTGCCAGCAGCTTATTGGGCGGGACTCGGGCAGATACGCAGTATTTT.

This clone was recorded a few times. This chain uses TRBV10-1 with TRBJ2-2; 8 bases map to TRBD1. V lost 6 bases and J lost 2; bases outside the gene matches: 2. This CDR3 is built from 14 residues. Germline lookup yields CDR1 WNHNN and CDR2 SYGVQD (reference sequence). The CDR3 is CASSDRGNTGELFF. The DNA of the CDR3 is TGCGCCAGCAGCGACAGGGGAAACACCGGGGAGCTGTTTTTT.

This clone is a singleton in its sample. This chain uses TRBV24-1 with TRBJ2-1, with TRBD1 as a possible D gene (6 bases). This CDR3 is built from 18 residues. Germline CDR1 KGHDR, CDR2 SFDVKD. Trimming took off 0 bases at V and 2 bases at J, with 16 bases between the two ends. The CDR3 bases are TGTGCCACCAGTGATTTGTCGCAGGGGACGTTAACCTACAATGAGCAGTTCTTC. Residues: CATSDLSQGTLTYNEQFF.

V gene TRBV4-3 combines with J gene TRBJ1-3, with a tentative D call TRBD1 (6 bases). CDR3 length: 15 residues. The V end was cut by 0 bases, the J end by 4 bases, with 10 bases between. Germline V gene sequence: CDR1 LGHNA, CDR2 YSLEER. CDR3 loop: CASSQDTGTGNTIYF. CDR3 DNA sequence: TGCGCCAGCAGCCAAGACACAGGGACAGGAAACACCATATATTTT.

With regard to this clone: A read error may account for a junction end that differs from germline. The chain recombines TRBV18 with TRBJ2-7, with a weak D call TRBD2 (6 bases). The CDR3 sequence is 13 residues long. Germline V CDR1 and CDR2: KGHSH, LQKENI. CDR3 DNA sequence: TGTGCCAGCTCACTTTCCCGGGACTCCTCTTTTTTCTTC. Translating gives CASSLSRDSSFFF. The full variable domain, with the rest looked up from reference TRBV18 and TRBJ2-7, is NAGVMQNPRHLVRRRGQEARLRCSPMKGHSHVYWYRQLPEEGLKFMVYLQKENIIDESGMPKERFSAEFPKEGPSILRIQQVVRGDSAAYFCASSLSRDSSFFFGPGTRLTVT.

The sample holds one count of this clone. The V gene is TRBV6-5, the J gene TRBJ2-7; 8 positions match TRBD1. This CDR3 is built from 15 residues. Germline V lookup: CDR1 MNHEY, CDR2 SVGAGI. J was trimmed by 2 bases and V by 4 bases; bases with no gene match: 7. This CDR3 reads CASSSPGQATYEQYF. Here the CDR3 DNA reads TGTGCCAGCAGTTCCCCGGGACAGGCGACCTACGAGCAGTACTTC.

The J gene is TRBJ2-7, the V gene TRBV6-6; weak D call: TRBD1 (6 bases). V lost 5 bases, J lost 2 bases, and 22 bases lay in between. This CDR3 region has 17 residues. Germline V CDR1 and CDR2: MNHNY, SVGAGI (reference sequence). This chain's CDR3 is CASSPVQGISGAYEQYF. CDR3 in DNA: TGTGCCAGCAGTCCCGTTCAGGGGATCAGTGGGGCCTACGAGCAGTACTTC.

The chain couples TRBV3-1 (or the pseudogene TRBV3-2) to TRBJ2-3; 8 bases align to TRBD1. J was trimmed by 12 bases and V by 4 bases; bases with no gene match: 6. The germline V gene has CDR1 LGHDT and CDR2 YNNKEL (reference sequence). The CDR3 spans 12 residues. This chain's CDR3 is CASSRGQGAQYF. Here the CDR3 DNA reads TGTGCCAGCAGCCGCGGACAGGGAGCTCAGTATTTT.

The rearrangement links TRBV19 to TRBJ1-5, with 10 nucleotides matching TRBD1. V gave up 3 bases and J gave up 5 bases; unmatched junction bases: 1. Germline V gene sequence: CDR1 LNHDA, CDR2 SQIVND (reference sequence). The CDR3 is 14 residues long. The CDR3 region is CASSIGQGDQPQHF. The CDR3 DNA follows: TGTGCCAGTAGTATTGGACAGGGGGATCAGCCCCAGCATTTT.

The V and J genes are TRBV11-2 and TRBJ2-6, with TRBD2 as a possible D gene (6 bases). Germline CDR1 reads SGHAT; CDR2 reads FQNNGV. This CDR3 spans 17 amino acids. Trimming pared 5 bases from V and 6 bases from J, leaving 20 bases between. CDR3 in amino acids: CASSHPLGQRVANVLTF. The CDR3, as DNA: TGTGCCAGCAGCCACCCGTTGGGTCAGCGGGTGGCCAACGTCCTGACTTTC.

The chain carries TRBV18 and TRBJ1-4; perhaps TRBD1 as D (5 bases). The germline V and J ends were trimmed by 3 bases and 0 bases, with 11 bases remaining between them. Per germline, CDR1 KGHSH and CDR2 LQKENI. This CDR3 has 16 residues. CDR3 loop: CASSPSTGATNEKLFF. The CDR3 bases are TGTGCCAGCTCACCGTCCACGGGGGCAACTAATGAAAAACTGTTTTTT.

This clone was counted a single time. The chain employs TRBV28 and TRBJ2-7; 12 bases match TRBD2. The CDR3 has 16 amino acids. Germline CDR1 MDHEN, CDR2 SYDVKM. V shed 5 bases and J 3 bases; nucleotides not matched to a gene: 8. The CDR3 DNA reads as TGTGCCAGCAGTCCTCTCCAGACTAGCGGGAGCTACGAGCAGTACTTC. Amino acids: CASSPLQTSGSYEQYF.

The chain is built from TRBV4-3 and TRBJ2-4, with D possibly being TRBD1 (6 bases). Germline V gene data show CDR1 as LGHNA and CDR2 as YSLEER. The CDR3 sequence is 15 residues long. V lost 5 bases, J lost 0 bases, and 11 bases lay in between. The CDR3 DNA reads as TGCGCCAGCAGCAAAGGACAGATAGCCAAAAACATTCAGTACTTC. It is translated as CASSKGQIAKNIQYF.

In this sample, this clone turned up a few times. J is TRBJ2-1 and V is TRBV6-6; TRBD1 agrees at 7 bases. Germline V gives CDR1 MNHNY, CDR2 SVGAGI (reference sequence). The ends lost 8 bases at V and 8 bases at J; junction bases unmatched: 9. The CDR3 loop spans 13 amino acids. The CDR3 nucleotides read TGTGCCAGCGTTCGGCTAGGGGGCGATGAGCAGTTCTTC. Amino acid sequence: CASVRLGGDEQFF.

The CDR3 nucleotides are TGTGCCAGCAGCCCGGGATCTAGCGGGAGTCTCTACAATGAGCAGTTCTTC. Its protein is CASSPGSSGSLYNEQFF. V usage is TRBV5-4 and J usage is TRBJ2-1, with 10 positions matching TRBD2. The CDR3 length is 17 residues. The ends lost 4 bases at V and 3 bases at J; junction bases unmatched: 10. From germline, CDR1 is SGHNT and CDR2 YYREEE (reference sequence).

The chain links TRBV28 to TRBJ2-3; 10 bases are shared with TRBD1. The J segment lost 2 bases and the V segment lost 4 bases, leaving 9 bases of the junction unmatched. Germline V gives CDR1 MDHEN, CDR2 SYDVKM. CDR3 length: 17 amino acids. The CDR3: CASSWDRGQTPTDTQYF. CDR3 coding DNA: TGTGCCAGCAGTTGGGACAGGGGACAAACCCCCACAGATACGCAGTATTTT.

The genes are TRBV5-1 and TRBJ1-2, with 8 bases matching TRBD1. CDR3 length equals 15 residues. Trimming at V came to 4 bases and at J to 8 bases, leaving 13 bases not matched to a gene. Germline CDR1 is SGHRS and CDR2 is YFSETQ. CDR3: CASSRNPGGGTGYTF. In nucleotides, the CDR3 is TGCGCCAGCAGCCGAAACCCAGGGGGCGGAACAGGCTACACCTTC.

The V and J genes are TRBV4-3 and TRBJ2-5; D remains unclear. There are 13 residues in the CDR3. Germline lookup yields CDR1 LGHNA and CDR2 YSLEER. V was cut by 1 base and J by 3 bases, with 6 bases left in between. The CDR3 reads CASSQAVEETQYF. As DNA, the CDR3 is TGCGCCAGCAGCCAAGCGGTAGAAGAGACCCAGTACTTC.

The CDR3 DNA follows: TGTGCCAGCAGTGACGAGGGCCGGGGTTGGGAGCCCCAGCATTTT. Residues: CASSDEGRGWEPQHF. This chain connects TRBV6-1 to TRBJ1-5; unclear D gene. Looked up from germline, CDR1 is MNHNS and CDR2 is SASEGT. CDR3 length: 15 residues. The V end lost 3 bases, the J end lost 8 bases, and 17 bases lay between the germline ends.

V is TRBV20-1 and J is TRBJ1-6; unclear D gene. V gave up 3 bases and J gave up 11 bases, with 5 bases separating them. Germline V gene data show CDR1 as DFQATT and CDR2 as SNEGSKA (reference sequence). This CDR3 region has 10 residues. CDR3 protein: CSASRPPLHF. The CDR3 region has the DNA TGCAGTGCTAGTCGTCCACCCCTCCACTTT.

The chain is built from TRBV7-2 and TRBJ2-7, with D maybe TRBD2 (6 bases). CDR3 length equals 17 residues. The V end lost 2 bases, the J end lost 4 bases, and 21 bases lay between the germline ends. Germline loops: CDR1 SGHTA, CDR2 FQGNSA. The CDR3 DNA reads TGTGCCAGCAGCTTATCTTCTACGGGGGTGCTATCGTACGAGCAGTACTTC. Its protein product is CASSLSSTGVLSYEQYF.

The rearrangement links TRBV19 to TRBJ1-2; TRBD1 is a possible D gene (6 bases). Germline CDR1 and CDR2: LNHDA and SQIVND (reference sequence). This CDR3 has 15 residues. V lost 5 bases, J lost 7 bases, and 20 bases lay in between. The chain's CDR3 is CASSSAQGPLGGYTF. Here the CDR3 DNA reads TGTGCCAGTAGTTCTGCACAGGGACCGTTGGGTGGCTACACCTTC.

The chain carries TRBV7-2 and TRBJ1-4; tentative D call: TRBD1 (5 bases). Germline assignment: CDR1 SGHTA and CDR2 FQGNSA. V was pared by 3 bases and J by 8 bases, with 19 bases between. The CDR3 loop spans 16 amino acids. Here the CDR3 reads CASSLESGVRREKLFF. DNA for the CDR3: TGTGCCAGCAGCTTGGAGTCGGGGGTCCGGAGAGAAAAACTGTTTTTT.

The genes are TRBV3-1 (or the pseudogene TRBV3-2) and TRBJ2-4; the D gene is possibly TRBD1 (6 bases). This CDR3 has 17 amino acids. Between the trimmed V and J ends, which lost 1 base and 3 bases, there was a span of 16 bases. The germline CDR1 and CDR2 sequences are LGHDT and YNNKEL (reference sequence). CDR3 loop: CASSQGRTDKDKNIQYF. Here the CDR3 DNA reads TGTGCCAGCAGCCAAGGCCGGACAGACAAGGACAAAAACATTCAGTACTTC.

The chain has TRBV6-5 and TRBJ1-1, with 7 bases aligning to TRBD1. The CDR3 sequence is 14 residues long. The ends lost 6 bases at V and 0 bases at J; junction bases unmatched: 4. CDR1 MNHEY and CDR2 SVGAGI come from the germline V gene. Here the CDR3 reads CASRNDRVNTEAFF. For the CDR3, the DNA is TGTGCCAGCAGGAACGACAGGGTGAACACTGAAGCTTTCTTT.